Sequencing of this T cell receptor (beta chain) was carried out in a study of blood T cells in healthy people across ages. The overall study: Template switching picked up about one barcoded beta molecule for each two T cells. Study observations and caveats: No conclusive comparison of naive versus antigen-experienced cells was possible with unsorted PBMCs.

With a J-beta primer mix and a sample-barcoded 5' primer, a second PCR ran about 7 to 12 cycles. Each cDNA molecule carried a tag from a template-switch adaptor that contained 12 random nucleotides. TCRdb re-called the 5' RACE reads with MiXCR, one entry per CDR3 protein. The table has about 680,000 distinct CDR3 sequences, around 48% seen once; the top ten hold about a third. In its sample, this clonotype was seen a few times. What it binds is not known. There are 14 residues in the CDR3. Trimming took 0 bases from V and 5 from J, leaving 8 bases between them. Germline values: CDR1 SGHDT, CDR2 YYEEEE.

The clonotype comes from an older woman in good health. V and J are TRBV5-6 and TRBJ2-2, with D possibly matching TRBD1 (5 bases). Sequencing was done on a sample of blood. Here the CDR3 DNA reads TGTGCCAGCAGCTTGGGAGGACAAACCGGGGAGCTGTTTTTT. This encodes CASSLGGQTGELFF.